These 25 T cell receptor beta chains were all obtained from the same sample, sequenced in a study of tumor-infiltrating lymphocytes in primary liver carcinoma. Making TCR beta cDNA involved approximately 480 ng total RNA and a constant-region primer. TCR beta libraries came from three nested multiplex PCR rounds using slightly modified ARM-PCR. Amplification in the first two PCR rounds was performed using TRBV1-TRBV30 forward primers and a C-beta reverse primer for approximately 10 cycles each. TCRdb re-called the multiplex PCR reads with MiXCR, one entry per CDR3 protein. The sample has over 75,000 distinct CDR3 sequences, less than 70% seen once; the top ten hold 27%. Extraction of RNA together with DNA used 20-30 mg of unsorted bulk tissue. Source material: tumor-adjacent normal liver tissue. All receptors derive from a man aged 35-49 years with primary liver carcinoma and hepatitis B virus infection.

With regard to this clonotype: Lacking the conserved final phenylalanine or tryptophan, this CDR3 likely reflects a read error. The genes are TRBV12-3 or TRBV12-4 and TRBJ1-2; D is ambiguous. Trimming cost V 10 bases and J 5 bases, with 20 bases left between them. The CDR3 runs to 14 residues. CDR3 sequence reads: CATSSSAARYGYTY. The CDR3 DNA reads TGTGCCACCTCGTCGTCTGCAGCTAGATATGGCTACACCTAC.

The gene calls are TRBV6-5 and TRBJ1-2; no firm D call. Germline V gives CDR1 MNHEY, CDR2 SVGAGI. Between the trimmed V and J ends, which lost 7 bases and 7 bases, there was a span of 16 bases. The CDR3 runs 13 residues. CDR3 nucleotide sequence: TGTGCCAGCACCGGAGGGCCGCGACGTGGCTACACCTTC. Translated, it gives CASTGGPRRGYTF.

The chain joins TRBV2 to TRBJ1-1, with D perhaps matching TRBD1 (6 bases). The germline V gene has CDR1 SNHLY and CDR2 FYNNEI. The CDR3 consists of 13 residues. Between the trimmed V and J ends, which lost 3 bases and 5 bases, there was a span of 10 bases. CDR3 sequence reads: CASSDQGRTEAFF. The DNA of the CDR3 is TGTGCCAGCAGTGATCAGGGGCGGACTGAAGCTTTCTTT.

This clonotype was counted once. The junction does not match germline at one end; this may be a read error. The rearrangement joins TRBV11-2 to TRBJ2-1, with a weak D call TRBD1 (9 bases). In germline, CDR1 is SGHAT, CDR2 FQNNGV. The CDR3 contains 16 residues. CDR3 residues: CASSYGGGQGYNEQSF. The CDR3 coding sequence is TGTGCCAGCAGCTACGGGGGGGGACAGGGCTACAATGAGCAGTCATTC.

The chain combines TRBV6-1 with TRBJ2-3, with TRBD1 identical over 7 bases. Germline V gene sequence: CDR1 MNHNS, CDR2 SASEGT. The CDR3 totals 14 residues. J gave up 2 bases and V 11 bases, and 10 bases lay outside the gene matches. CDR3 sequence (DNA): TGTGCCGGTGGGGGACAGCAGGACACAGATACGCAGTATTTT. This encodes CAGGGQQDTDTQYF.

The chain joins TRBV6-5 to TRBJ2-3, with D possibly TRBD2 on 6 matching bases. The CDR3 runs 17 residues. The V end lost 4 bases, the J end lost 2 bases, and 19 bases lay between the germline ends. The V gene's germline CDR1 is MNHEY and CDR2 SVGAGI. The CDR3: CASSWTSGCGYTDTQYF. The CDR3 bases are TGTGCCAGCAGTTGGACCAGCGGGTGTGGGTACACAGATACGCAGTATTTT.

Remarks on this clonotype: The conserved final phenylalanine or tryptophan is absent from the CDR3, which likely points to a read error. The J gene is TRBJ2-1, the V gene TRBV6-5; no clear D. Germline assignment: CDR1 MNHEY and CDR2 SVGAGI. V lost 2 bases and J lost 5, with 22 bases in between. This CDR3 is 18 amino acids long. CDR3 coding DNA: TGTGCCAGCAGTTACCCCCAGTATTGGACGGGCCCCGACAATGAGCAGTTCTCC. Translating gives CASSYPQYWTGPDNEQFS.

On this clonotype: With a much larger clone just one base away, this may be a read error. The CDR3 loop reads CASSPSRRTDTQYF. The DNA for the CDR3 is TGTGCCAGCAGCCCGAGCAGAAGAACAGATACGCAGTATTTT. The chain employs TRBV5-6 and TRBJ2-3; D unresolved. Germline V gives CDR1 SGHDT, CDR2 YYEEEE. This CDR3 spans 14 amino acids. Deletions cut 4 bases from V and 3 bases from J, with 12 bases between.

A word on this clonotype: A clone one base away is much larger, so this may be a read error. CDR3 nucleotide sequence: TGCAGCGTTGTTAGCAGGAGGGCCGTTGAGCAGTTCTTC. It translates to CSVVSRRAVEQFF. The J gene is TRBJ2-1, the V gene TRBV29-1; maybe TRBD2 (6 bases). V dropped 4 bases and J dropped 9 bases, with 16 bases sitting between them. There are 13 residues in the CDR3. Germline CDR1 is SQVTM and CDR2 is ANQGSEA.

A note on this clonotype: A much larger clone sits a single nucleotide away, making a read error possible. The chain uses TRBV29-1 and TRBJ1-5; no reliable D call. Germline V gives CDR1 SQVTM, CDR2 ANQGSEA. The CDR3 runs 13 residues. Written as DNA, the CDR3 is TGCAACGTTGAAGTATCGGAGGGACAGCCCCAGCATTTT. Its protein product is CNVEVSEGQPQHF.

This clonotype was recorded at least ten times. The chain is built from TRBV29-1 and TRBJ2-1; TRBD1 might be the D (6 bases). CDR1 is SQVTM, CDR2 ANQGSEA, per germline. The CDR3 is made up of 12 amino acids. Trimming left V 6 bases short and J 5 bases short, with 11 bases between. The CDR3 loop reads CSVGHDHNEQFF. DNA for the CDR3: TGCAGCGTGGGACACGACCACAATGAGCAGTTCTTC.

Regarding this clonotype: Given the absence of the conserved phenylalanine or tryptophan at the CDR3 end, a read error is likely. This chain uses TRBV5-6 with TRBJ2-3; TRBD2 aligns across 10 bases. The CDR3 length is 17 residues. Germline assignment: CDR1 SGHDT and CDR2 YYEEEE. CDR3 protein: CTSSLFTTSGTRDTQYS. CDR3 DNA sequence: TGTACCAGCAGCTTGTTTACCACTAGCGGGACCAGAGATACGCAGTATTCT.

On this clonotype itself: Given a much more abundant clone one base away, this may be a read error. J is TRBJ2-2 and V is TRBV29-1; D might be TRBD2 (7 bases). Germline V gene lookup returns CDR1 SQVTM and CDR2 ANQGSEA. Between the trimmed V and J ends, which lost 4 bases and 6 bases, there was a span of 24 bases. The CDR3 is 17 amino acids. In nucleotides, the CDR3 is TGCAGCGTTGGGGGGTCGGGGGGCATAAGTGGCGCCGGGGAGCTGTTTTTT. Translating it yields CSVGGSGGISGAGELFF.

With regard to this clonotype: The junction differs from germline at one of its ends, possibly a read error. The rearrangement links TRBV6-6 to TRBJ2-5; TRBD2 aligns across 8 bases. Germline-derived CDR1 and CDR2 are MNHNY and SVGAGI (reference sequence). The CDR3 length is 13 residues. Here the CDR3 reads CASSLAGIETQYF. The CDR3 DNA sequence: TGTGCCAGTAGTTTAGCGGGAATTGAGACCCAGTACTTC.

The CDR3, as DNA: TGTGCCAACACCTCGTCGTTGACAGGGCCCCAGCATTTT. This translates into CANTSSLTGPQHF. V is TRBV7-2 and J is TRBJ1-5, with D maybe TRBD1 (6 bases). This CDR3 contains 13 residues. Germline CDR1 and CDR2: SGHTA and FQGNSA. Trimming removed 10 bases from V and 9 bases from J, with 19 bases in between.

J is TRBJ2-1 and V is TRBV11-2; D not certain. The CDR3 sequence is 13 residues long. Germline CDR1 and CDR2: SGHAT and FQNNGV. V was cut by 2 bases and J by 16 bases, with 18 bases left in between. The CDR3 nucleotides read TGTGCCAGCAGCTTAAATGATGCCTATACGCAATTCTTC. Protein sequence: CASSLNDAYTQFF.

Points on this clonotype: Since the CDR3 does not end with the conserved phenylalanine or tryptophan, this likely comes from a read error. The rearrangement uses TRBV6-1 and TRBJ2-2; 10 bases are a match to TRBD1. CDR3 length: 15 amino acids. V was pared by 8 bases and J by 5 bases, with 8 bases of the junction left unmatched. From germline, CDR1 is MNHNS and CDR2 SASEGT. DNA of the CDR3: TGTGCCAGCCGAGAAAGACAGGGGGCAACCGGGGAGCTGTTTTTA. Encoded protein: CASRERQGATGELFL.

At least ten counts were recorded for this clonotype. This rearrangement joins TRBV29-1 to TRBJ1-5, with unresolved D. V was cut by 5 bases and J by 1 base, with 3 bases left in between. Germline CDR1 is SQVTM and CDR2 is ANQGSEA. This CDR3 spans 11 amino acids. CDR3 coding DNA: TGCAGCGTTTGGAGCAATCAGCCCCAGCATTTT. Its translation: CSVWSNQPQHF.

This clonotype was detected ten times or more. The J gene is TRBJ1-1, the V gene TRBV6-6; D is ambiguous. The CDR3 covers 15 residues. The V gene's germline CDR1 is MNHNY and CDR2 SVGAGI (reference sequence). V was clipped by 0 bases and J by 5 bases, with 13 bases between them. The CDR3 sequence is CASSYSSGVGTEAFF. CDR3 nucleotides: TGTGCCAGCAGTTACTCGTCCGGGGTGGGAACTGAAGCTTTCTTT.

As for this clonotype: The junction departs from the called germline gene at one end, perhaps through a read error. The J gene is TRBJ2-5, the V gene TRBV7-9; maybe TRBD1 (5 bases). From germline, CDR1 is SEHNR and CDR2 FQNEAQ (reference sequence). The CDR3 covers 14 residues. The CDR3 nucleotides read TGTGCCAGCAGCCGAGGTCTAGGACAAGAGACCCACTACTTC. This gives the protein CASSRGLGQETHYF.

Points on this clonotype: At one of its ends the junction is not consistent with the germline gene, which may arise from a read error. The chain combines TRBV4-1 with TRBJ2-1; 8 positions match TRBD2. The CDR3 has 18 residues. From germline, CDR1 is MGHRA and CDR2 YSYEKL. CDR3 bases: TGCGCCAGTAGCCTAGGATTGATTAGCGGGACGGAGGGAAATGAGCAGTTCTTC. It translates to CASSLGLISGTEGNEQFF.

This rearrangement joins TRBV11-2 to TRBJ2-7, with a weak D call TRBD1 (5 bases). The germline V and J ends were trimmed by 5 bases and 7 bases, with 21 bases remaining between them. The CDR3 totals 15 residues. From germline, CDR1 is SGHAT and CDR2 FQNNGV. As DNA, the CDR3 is TGTGCCAGCAGCGCCAGGGTTAAAGGACCTCTGGAGCAGTACTTC. Translated, it gives CASSARVKGPLEQYF.

This chain uses TRBV6-1 with TRBJ1-3; D is unresolved. This CDR3 comprises 12 residues. In germline, CDR1 is MNHNS, CDR2 SASEGT. The ends were cut back, 3 bases at V and 8 bases at J, with 8 bases in the middle. The CDR3 nucleotides are TGTGCCAGCAGTGAGCTCGGAGACACCATATATTTT. Translating gives CASSELGDTIYF.

In regard to this clonotype: At one end, the junction sequence differs from germline, possibly due to a read error. The chain uses TRBV11-1 and TRBJ2-7; a possible D gene is TRBD1 (6 bases). CDR3 length equals 13 residues. CDR1 is SGHAT, CDR2 FQDESV, per germline (reference sequence). The CDR3 DNA is TGTGCCGGCAGCCACCAGGGGTTTAACGAGCAGTATTTC. Protein: CAGSHQGFNEQYF.

To note about this clonotype: Its ends do not fully match the called genes, so a read error is possible. The V gene is TRBV10-2, the J gene TRBJ1-1; 8 bases are shared with TRBD1. Germline lookup yields CDR1 WSHSY and CDR2 SAAADI. The CDR3 is made up of 14 amino acids. This chain's CDR3 is CASSTTGDGTEASF. Written as DNA, the CDR3 is TGTGCCAGCAGCACGACAGGGGATGGCACTGAAGCTTCCTTT.